Following are 10 T cell receptor beta chains from one sample sequenced in a study of shared clonotypes between healthy human individuals. Sequenced by immunoSEQ multiplex PCR; TCRdb stores in-frame clones only, minus some. The data show approximately 2.4 million clones, 90% to 96% seen once. Specimen: naive CD4+ T cells sorted from blood. Documented subset: CD45RA+ positively selected. These receptors all stem from a man aged 18 to 35 in good health.

The chain couples TRBV5-4 to TRBJ2-2; no firm D call. The CDR3 is 13 residues long. Trimming cost V 3 bases and J 8 bases, with 11 bases left between them. Germline CDR1 is SGHNT and CDR2 is YYREEE (reference sequence). In DNA form, the CDR3 reads TGTGCCAGCAGCTCCGTTGCAATGGGGGAGCTGTTTTTT. It yields the protein CASSSVAMGELFF.

This rearrangement joins TRBV6-1 to TRBJ2-3; the D gene is possibly TRBD2 (5 bases). Germline V gives CDR1 MNHNS, CDR2 SASEGT. Trimming took off 6 bases at V and 1 base at J, with 14 bases between the two ends. CDR3 length equals 15 residues. CDR3: CASRVGSGRTDTQYF. The CDR3 DNA sequence: TGTGCCAGCAGAGTAGGCAGCGGCCGCACAGATACGCAGTATTTT.

CDR3 amino acids: CAWSEDSLNEKLFF. The CDR3 DNA reads TGTGCCTGGAGTGAGGACAGCCTAAATGAAAAACTGTTTTTT. The chain carries TRBV30 and TRBJ1-4; maybe TRBD1 (6 bases). V lost 1 base to trimming and J lost 5 bases, with 11 bases between them. Germline V gene lookup returns CDR1 GTSNPN and CDR2 SVGIG (reference sequence). The CDR3 extends over 14 amino acids.

The CDR3 region is CASRREPFYNEQFF. The DNA for the CDR3 is TGTGCCAGCAGACGGGAGCCGTTCTACAATGAGCAGTTCTTC. The chain couples TRBV6-5 to TRBJ2-1; perhaps TRBD2 as D (6 bases). The CDR3 length is 14 residues. With 6 bases removed from V and 3 bases from J, the gap between germline ends came to 12 bases. CDR1 is MNHEY, CDR2 SVGAGI, per germline.

The chain couples TRBV30 to TRBJ2-5; tentatively, D is TRBD1 or TRBD2 (6 bases each). CDR1 and CDR2 from the germline V gene are GTSNPN and SVGIG (reference sequence). The CDR3 runs 14 residues. V lost 0 bases and J 6 bases, leaving 14 bases between the germline ends. The CDR3 region is CAWSVGGTLKTQYF. In nucleotides, the CDR3 is TGTGCCTGGAGTGTAGGAGGGACATTGAAGACCCAGTACTTC. The whole variable domain, filled in from reference TRBV30 and TRBJ2-5, reads SQTIHQWPATLVQPVGSPLSLECTVEGTSNPNLYWYRQAAGRGLQLLFYSVGIGQISSEVPQNLSASRPQDRQFILSSKKLLLSDSGFYLCAWSVGGTLKTQYFGPGTRLLVL.

This chain uses TRBV30 with TRBJ2-5, with 9 positions matching TRBD2. The CDR3 is 15 residues long. After removal of 1 base from V and 2 bases from J, the junction contained 5 bases not matched to a gene. Germline V gives CDR1 GTSNPN, CDR2 SVGIG (reference sequence). The CDR3 here is CAWSGAGGLQETQYF. Written as DNA, the CDR3 is TGTGCCTGGAGTGGAGCGGGGGGACTGCAAGAGACCCAGTACTTC.

The chain has TRBV28 and TRBJ1-4; D unresolved. Looked up from germline, CDR1 is MDHEN and CDR2 is SYDVKM. V lost 6 bases and J 0 bases, leaving 5 bases between the germline ends. The CDR3 covers 13 residues. CDR3 residues: CASSPPTNEKLFF. CDR3 DNA sequence: TGTGCCAGCAGCCCCCCAACTAATGAAAAACTGTTTTTT.

About this clone itself: Other DNA sequences in this sample translate to the same CDR3. The V gene is TRBV5-1, the J gene TRBJ2-3, with TRBD1 matching over 10 bases. V lost 4 bases to trimming and J lost 2 bases; unmatched junction nucleotides: 4. The CDR3 extends over 15 amino acids. Germline V gene lookup returns CDR1 SGHRS and CDR2 YFSETQ. The CDR3 DNA sequence: TGCGCCAGCAGCCTGGGACAGGGGATCACAGATACGCAGTATTTT. Amino acids: CASSLGQGITDTQYF.

The chain employs TRBV27 and TRBJ1-4; 9 nucleotides agree with TRBD1. The CDR3 is 14 residues long. V shed 6 bases and J 4 bases; nucleotides not matched to a gene: 3. Germline CDR1 reads MNHEY; CDR2 reads SMNVEV (reference sequence). CDR3 DNA sequence: TGTGCCAGCAGGGACAGGGGTAATAATGAAAAACTGTTTTTT. Its protein is CASRDRGNNEKLFF.

The J gene is TRBJ2-1, the V gene TRBV5-1; D is unclear. From germline, CDR1 is SGHRS and CDR2 YFSETQ. The V end lost 6 bases, the J end lost 6 bases, and 13 bases lay between the germline ends. The CDR3 is 13 amino acids. CDR3 protein: CASTMEGLNEQFF. The CDR3 DNA sequence: TGCGCCAGCACCATGGAAGGCCTCAATGAGCAGTTCTTC.